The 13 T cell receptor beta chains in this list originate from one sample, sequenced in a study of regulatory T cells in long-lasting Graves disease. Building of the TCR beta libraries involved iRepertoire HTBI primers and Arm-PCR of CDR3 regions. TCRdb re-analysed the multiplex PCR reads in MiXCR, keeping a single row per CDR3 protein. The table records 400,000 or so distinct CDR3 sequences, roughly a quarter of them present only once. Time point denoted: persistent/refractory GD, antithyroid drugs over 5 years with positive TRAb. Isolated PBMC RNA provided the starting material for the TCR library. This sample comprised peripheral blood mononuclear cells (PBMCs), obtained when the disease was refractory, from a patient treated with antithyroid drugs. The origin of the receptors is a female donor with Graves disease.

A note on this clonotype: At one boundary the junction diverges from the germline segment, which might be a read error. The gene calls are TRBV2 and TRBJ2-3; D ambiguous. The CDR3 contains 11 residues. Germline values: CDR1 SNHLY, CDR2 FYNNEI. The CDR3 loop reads CASSEEAPRVF. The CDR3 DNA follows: TGTGCCAGCAGTGAAGAGGCCCCTAGAGTCTTT.

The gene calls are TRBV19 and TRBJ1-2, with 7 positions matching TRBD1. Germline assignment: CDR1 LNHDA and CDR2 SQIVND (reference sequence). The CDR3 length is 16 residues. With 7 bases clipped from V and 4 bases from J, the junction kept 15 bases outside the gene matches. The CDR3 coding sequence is TGTGCCAGTAAACTCTCCCAGGGGGGCGCTGGCTATGGCTACACCTTC. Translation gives CASKLSQGGAGYGYTF.

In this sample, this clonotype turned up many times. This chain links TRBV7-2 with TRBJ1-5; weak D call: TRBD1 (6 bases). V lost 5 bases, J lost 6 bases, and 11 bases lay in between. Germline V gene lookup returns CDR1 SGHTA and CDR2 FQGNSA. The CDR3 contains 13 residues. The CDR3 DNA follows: TGTGCCAGCAGCCCGGACAGATTTCAGCCCCAGCATTTT. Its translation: CASSPDRFQPQHF.

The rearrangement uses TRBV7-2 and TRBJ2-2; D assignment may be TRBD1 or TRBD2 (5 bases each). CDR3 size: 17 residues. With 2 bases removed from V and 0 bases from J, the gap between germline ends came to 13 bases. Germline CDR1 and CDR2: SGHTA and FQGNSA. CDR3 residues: CASSLRGRGANTGELFF. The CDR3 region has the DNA TGTGCCAGCAGCTTAAGGGGTCGGGGAGCGAACACCGGGGAGCTGTTTTTT.

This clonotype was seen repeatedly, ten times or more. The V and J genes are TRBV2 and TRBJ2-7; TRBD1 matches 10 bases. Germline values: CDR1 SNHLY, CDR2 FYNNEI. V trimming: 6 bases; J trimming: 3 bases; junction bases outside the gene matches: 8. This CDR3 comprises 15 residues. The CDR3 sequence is CASSGTGAGIYEQYF. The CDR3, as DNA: TGTGCCAGCAGCGGGACAGGGGCTGGCATCTACGAGCAGTACTTC.

CDR3 loop: CASSDSLAGAQETQYF. For the CDR3, the DNA is TGTGCCAGCAGTGATTCCCTAGCGGGAGCCCAAGAGACCCAGTACTTC. The gene calls are TRBV25-1 and TRBJ2-5, with 10 bases matching TRBD2. The CDR3 is made up of 16 amino acids. V lost 3 bases and J lost 1; bases outside the gene matches: 5. Germline-derived CDR1 and CDR2 are MGHDK and SYGVNS.

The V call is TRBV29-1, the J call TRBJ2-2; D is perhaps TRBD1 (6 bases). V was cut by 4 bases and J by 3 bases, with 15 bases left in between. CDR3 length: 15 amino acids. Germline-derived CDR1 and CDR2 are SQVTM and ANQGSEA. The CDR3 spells CSVGGGTHYTGELFF. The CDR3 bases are TGCAGCGTTGGCGGTGGGACACATTACACCGGGGAGCTGTTTTTT.

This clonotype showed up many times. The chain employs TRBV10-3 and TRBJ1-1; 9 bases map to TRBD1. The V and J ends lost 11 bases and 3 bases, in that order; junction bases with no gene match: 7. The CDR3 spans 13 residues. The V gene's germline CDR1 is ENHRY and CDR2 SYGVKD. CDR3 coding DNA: TGTGCCGTAAACAGGGGGCCTCACACTGAAGCTTTCTTT. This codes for CAVNRGPHTEAFF.

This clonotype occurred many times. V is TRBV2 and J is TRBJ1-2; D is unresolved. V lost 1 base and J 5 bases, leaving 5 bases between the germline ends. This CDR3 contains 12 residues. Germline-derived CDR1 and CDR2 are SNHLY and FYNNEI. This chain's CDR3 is CASSEDSYGYTF. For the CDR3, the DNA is TGTGCCAGCAGTGAAGACAGTTATGGCTACACCTTC.

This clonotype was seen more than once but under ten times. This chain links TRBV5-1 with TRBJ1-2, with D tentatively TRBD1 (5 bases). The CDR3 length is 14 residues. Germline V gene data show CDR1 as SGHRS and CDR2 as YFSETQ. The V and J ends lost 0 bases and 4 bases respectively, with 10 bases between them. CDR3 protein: CASSLGQSVYGYTF. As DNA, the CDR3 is TGCGCCAGCAGCTTGGGACAGAGCGTCTATGGCTACACCTTC.

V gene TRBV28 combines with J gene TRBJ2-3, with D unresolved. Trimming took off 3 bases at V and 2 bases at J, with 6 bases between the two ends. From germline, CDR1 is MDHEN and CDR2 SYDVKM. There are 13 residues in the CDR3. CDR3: CASSFSATDTQYF. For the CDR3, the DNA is TGTGCCAGCAGTTTTAGTGCCACAGATACGCAGTATTTT.

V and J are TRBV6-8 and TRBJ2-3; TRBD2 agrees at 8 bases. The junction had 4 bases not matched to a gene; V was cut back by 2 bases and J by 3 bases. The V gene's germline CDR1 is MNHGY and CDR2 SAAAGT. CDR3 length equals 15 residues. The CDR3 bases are TGTGCCAGCAGTTACCCGACTAGCGCAACAGATACGCAGTATTTT. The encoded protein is CASSYPTSATDTQYF.

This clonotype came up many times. The DNA of the CDR3 is TGTGCCAGCAGTTTTGCAAGGGGGCTGGCTGGTGAAGCTTTCTTT. Its translation is CASSFARGLAGEAFF. The genes are TRBV28 and TRBJ1-1; 7 nucleotides match TRBD1. The J segment lost 7 bases and the V segment lost 3 bases, leaving 11 bases of the junction unmatched. Germline CDR1 MDHEN, CDR2 SYDVKM. CDR3 length equals 15 residues.